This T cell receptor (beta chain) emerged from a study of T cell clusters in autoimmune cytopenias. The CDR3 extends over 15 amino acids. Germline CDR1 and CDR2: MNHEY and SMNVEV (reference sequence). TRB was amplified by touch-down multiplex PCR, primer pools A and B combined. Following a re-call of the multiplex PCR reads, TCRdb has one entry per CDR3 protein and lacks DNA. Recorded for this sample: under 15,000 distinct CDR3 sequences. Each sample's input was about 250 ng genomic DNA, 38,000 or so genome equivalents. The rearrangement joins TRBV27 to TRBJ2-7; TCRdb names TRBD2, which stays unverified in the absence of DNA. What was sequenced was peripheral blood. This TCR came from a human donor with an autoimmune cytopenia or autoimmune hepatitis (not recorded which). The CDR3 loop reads CASSQIAGGPSEQYF.